Sequencing of this TCR beta chain was carried out in a study of shared clonotypes between healthy human individuals. Germline-derived CDR1 and CDR2 are SEHNR and FQNEAQ (reference sequence). The trim removed 5 bases at V and 10 bases at J, leaving 13 bases unmatched. The CDR3 has 15 amino acids. The assay was immunoSEQ multiplex PCR, and TCRdb's table has in-frame clones only and misses some. The sample lists just over 2,000,000 clones; 85% to 95% were seen once. The rearrangement links TRBV7-9 to TRBJ1-4, with 7 bases that match TRBD1. The sample comprised naive CD4+ T cells sorted from blood. The subset was: CD45RA+ positively selected. This TCR came from a man aged 18 to 29 in good health. The CDR3 nucleotides are TGTGCCAGCAGCCAAGATGAAACCCAGGGGGTAAAACTGTTTTTT. It encodes CASSQDETQGVKLFF.